This is a list of T cell receptor beta chains from one sample in a study of blood T cell repertoires in COVID-19. The repertoire was sequenced with immunoSEQ multiplex PCR; TCRdb's copy has only in-frame clones and lacks some. The table shows over 70,000 clones, with around 90% occurring only once. The sequenced material came from peripheral blood. These receptors all stem from a woman of 80 years or more with active or convalescent COVID-19. Each CDR3 is given with its conserved first and last residue.

TRBJ2-2,TRBV7-2,CASSLYGANTGELFF
TRBJ2-7,TRBV6-5,CASSTQGYEQYF
TRBJ1-1,TRBV20-1,CSARNDNEAFF
TRBJ2-7,TRBV15,CATSRDFVDRAYEQYF
TRBJ2-3,TRBV9,CASSLRSSGTDTQYF
TRBJ2-7,TRBV5-1,CASSLGTGGYEQYF
TRBJ1-1,TRBV29-1,CSVGRQGGGTEAFF
TRBJ2-3,TRBV19,CASSIPSGGAVDTQYF
TRBJ2-1,TRBV7-3,CASSFRLAGYNEQFF
TRBJ2-4,TRBV7-9,CASSLVAENIQYF